This T cell receptor (beta chain) was profiled in a study of blood T cell repertoires in COVID-19. Overall study context: There were acute and convalescent COVID-19 samples, and they came from the United States, Italy and Spain. T cells, B-cell-depleted T cells, or PBMCs provided the cDNA or gDNA that served as material.

Using immunoSEQ multiplex PCR, the repertoire was profiled, and TCRdb retains in-frame clones only, with some absent. This sample has approximately 110,000 clones, with 85% found just once. The sequencing sample was made of peripheral blood. This TCR was sampled from a man aged 50-59 years with acute or convalescent COVID-19.

The CDR3 DNA reads as TGTGCCAGCTGGGGAACAGGGGGTTCCTACACCTTC. It codes for CASWGTGGSYTF. The chain uses TRBV28 and TRBJ1-2; 8 bases align to TRBD1. CDR1 and CDR2 from the germline V gene are MDHEN and SYDVKM. J was trimmed by 10 bases and V by 8 bases; bases with no gene match: 9. The CDR3 extends over 12 amino acids.